The present TCR beta chain was sequenced within a study of blood T cell repertoires in COVID-19. Looking at the study overall: The cDNA or gDNA used as material had been derived from T cells, B-cell-depleted T cells, or PBMCs.

Per the authors' pipeline: From reference gene primer amplification, estimates of nucleated cell counts were derived. Clones were read by immunoSEQ multiplex PCR, and TCRdb kept only the in-frame ones, dropping some. That table supplies the V and J calls and clone size; D and trimming were determined from the DNA. The sample records roughly 150,000 clones, around 82% being singletons. Cohorts were based on clinical histories the participants reported. The CDR3 has 13 residues. The germline gives CDR1 MNHEY, CDR2 SMNVEV (reference sequence). V was clipped by 3 bases and J by 2 bases, with 6 bases between them.

V and J are TRBV27 and TRBJ2-3; D gene uncertain. The TCR sequence derives from a man aged 45-65 years in a cohort exposed to, infected with or recovered from COVID-19 (not recorded which). Sample: PBMCs or T cells enriched from blood (not recorded which). CDR3 in amino acids: CASSFLVTDTQYF. The CDR3 DNA reads TGTGCCAGCAGTTTTCTAGTCACAGATACGCAGTATTTT.